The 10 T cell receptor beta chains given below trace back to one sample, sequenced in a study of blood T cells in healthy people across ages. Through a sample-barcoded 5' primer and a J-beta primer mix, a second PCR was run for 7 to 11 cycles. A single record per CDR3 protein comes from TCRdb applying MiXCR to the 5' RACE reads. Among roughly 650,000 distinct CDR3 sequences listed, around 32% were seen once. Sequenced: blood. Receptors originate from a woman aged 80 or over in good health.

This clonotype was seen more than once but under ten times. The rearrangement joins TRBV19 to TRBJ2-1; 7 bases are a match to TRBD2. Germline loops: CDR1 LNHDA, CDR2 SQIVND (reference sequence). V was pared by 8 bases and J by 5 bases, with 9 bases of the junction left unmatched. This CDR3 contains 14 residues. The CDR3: CASGRGSRDNEQFF. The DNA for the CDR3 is TGTGCCAGTGGGCGGGGGTCCAGGGACAATGAGCAGTTCTTC.

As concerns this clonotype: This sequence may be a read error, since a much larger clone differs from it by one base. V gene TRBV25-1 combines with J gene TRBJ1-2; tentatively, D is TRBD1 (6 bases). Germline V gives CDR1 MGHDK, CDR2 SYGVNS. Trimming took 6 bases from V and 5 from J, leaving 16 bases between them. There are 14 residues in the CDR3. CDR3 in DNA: TGTGCCAGCAGGGAAGCCGGGGGCGGGTATGGCTACACCTTC. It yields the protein CASREAGGGYGYTF.

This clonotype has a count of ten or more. The CDR3 region has the DNA TGTGCCAGCAGCGTAGATAGTAGCGGGTACGAGCAGTACTTC. This encodes CASSVDSSGYEQYF. The J gene is TRBJ2-7, the V gene TRBV9; 7 bases agree with TRBD2. V lost 0 bases, J lost 4 bases, and 4 bases stayed unmatched. The CDR3 covers 14 residues. Germline CDR1 SGDLS, CDR2 YYNGEE.

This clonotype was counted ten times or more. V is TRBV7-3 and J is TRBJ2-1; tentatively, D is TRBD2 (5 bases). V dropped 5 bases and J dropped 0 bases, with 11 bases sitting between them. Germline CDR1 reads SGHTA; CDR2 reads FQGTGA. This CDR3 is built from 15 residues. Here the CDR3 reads CASSRGLSSYNEQFF. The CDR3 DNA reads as TGTGCCAGCAGCCGCGGGTTAAGCTCCTACAATGAGCAGTTCTTC.

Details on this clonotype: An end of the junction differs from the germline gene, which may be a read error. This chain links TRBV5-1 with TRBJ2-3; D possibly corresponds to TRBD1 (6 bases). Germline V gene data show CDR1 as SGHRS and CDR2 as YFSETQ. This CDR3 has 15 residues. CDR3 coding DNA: TGCGCCAGCAGCTTGTGGGGGCTTACCACATATACGCAGTATTTT. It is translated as CASSLWGLTTYTQYF.

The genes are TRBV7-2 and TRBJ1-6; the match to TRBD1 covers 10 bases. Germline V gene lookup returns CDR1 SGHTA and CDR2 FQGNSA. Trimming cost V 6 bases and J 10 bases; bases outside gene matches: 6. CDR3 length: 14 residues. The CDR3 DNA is TGTGCCAGCAGAATTGACAGGGGGCGATCACCCCTCCACTTT. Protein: CASRIDRGRSPLHF.

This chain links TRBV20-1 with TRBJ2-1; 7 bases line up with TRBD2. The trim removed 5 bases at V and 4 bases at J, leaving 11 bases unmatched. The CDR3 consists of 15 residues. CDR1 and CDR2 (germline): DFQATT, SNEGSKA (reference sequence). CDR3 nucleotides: TGCAGTGCTGGCTTAGCGGGTCGTTCTTACAATGAGCAGTTCTTC. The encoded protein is CSAGLAGRSYNEQFF.

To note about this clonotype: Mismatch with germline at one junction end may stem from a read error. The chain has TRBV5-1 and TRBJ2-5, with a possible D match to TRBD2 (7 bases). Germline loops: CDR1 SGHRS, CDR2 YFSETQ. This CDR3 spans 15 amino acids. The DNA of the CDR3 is TGCGCCAGCAGCTTAGGTGGCGGGGGCAAAGAGACCCGGTACTTC. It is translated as CASSLGGGGKETRYF.

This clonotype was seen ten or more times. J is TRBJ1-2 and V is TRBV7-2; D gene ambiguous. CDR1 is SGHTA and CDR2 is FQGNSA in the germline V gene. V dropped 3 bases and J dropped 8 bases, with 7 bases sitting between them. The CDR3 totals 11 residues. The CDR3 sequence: CASSFTTGYTF. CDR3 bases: TGTGCCAGCAGCTTTACAACGGGCTACACCTTC. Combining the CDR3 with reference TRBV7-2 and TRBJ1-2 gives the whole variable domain GAGVSQSPSNKVTEKGKDVELRCDPISGHTALYWYRQSLGQGLEFLIYFQGNSAPDKSGLPSDRFSAERTGGSVSTLTIQRTQQEDSAVYLCASSFTTGYTFGSGTRLTVV.

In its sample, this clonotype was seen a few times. DNA for the CDR3: TGTGCCAGCAGTTTCAAGGGAATGGGCTCCTATAATTCACCCCTCCACTTT. It yields the protein CASSFKGMGSYNSPLHF. The genes are TRBV28 and TRBJ1-6, with no clear D. Between the trimmed V and J ends, which lost 3 bases and 0 bases, there was a span of 12 bases. From germline, CDR1 is MDHEN and CDR2 SYDVKM. The CDR3 loop spans 17 amino acids.